A selection of T cell receptor beta chains follows, all from one sample in a study of monozygotic twins with inflammatory bowel disease. Each CDR3 protein gets one entry in TCRdb, which reprocessed the 5' RACE reads and gives no DNA. Recorded here are over 120,000 distinct CDR3 sequences; the top ten clones represent roughly 1.2%. The sequenced material came from blood. The receptors come from a human donor with ulcerative colitis or Crohn's disease, or a healthy co-twin of an affected twin (not recorded which). The CDR3 runs from the conserved cysteine through the conserved F or W.

v_gene	j_gene	CDR3aa
TRBV20-1	TRBJ2-1	CSARYSAYNEQFF
TRBV10-3	TRBJ2-5	CAISELMTGEETQYF
TRBV6-2/TRBV6-3	TRBJ1-2	CASSYRDSIYYGYTF
TRBV25-1	TRBJ2-1	CASSDLAGTSGKQFF
TRBV2	TRBJ2-3	CASSGLSGRSTDTQYF
TRBV3-1	TRBJ2-2	CASSQGRLGMNTGELFF
TRBV24-1	TRBJ1-5	CATSDSGQWGLGEPQHF
TRBV7-3	TRBJ1-6	CASSLMGRDNSPLHF
TRBV12-3/TRBV12-4	TRBJ2-7	CASSFGTSGYEQYF
TRBV7-2	TRBJ2-1	CASSLAGLLYNEQFF
TRBV29-1	TRBJ1-6	CSVGGNFNSPLHF
TRBV28	TRBJ2-1	CASSSPSGRRNEQFF
TRBV5-1	TRBJ2-1	CASTLGTTRNEQFF
TRBV7-2	TRBJ2-3	CASRRDRGHADTQYF
TRBV12-3/TRBV12-4	TRBJ2-3	CASSLYPPGQTDTQYF
TRBV27	TRBJ2-7	CASSLGTGGASYEQYF
TRBV6-1	TRBJ2-1	CASSDPSGGIYNEQFF